This is a list of T cell receptor beta chains from one sample in a study of CD8 T cells in ankylosing spondylitis. TCRdb reprocessed the 5' RACE reads via MiXCR and lists one record per CDR3 protein. In the table there are around 890,000 distinct CDR3 sequences, 12% of which are singletons. Sequencing used blood, either unsorted or a sorted T cell fraction (not recorded which). The receptors originated from a male donor with ankylosing spondylitis. Each CDR3 is given with its conserved first and last residue. D genes are given only for firm matches. Expanded clones get a size class; other rows say once, few or many, or leave the size out.

>TRBV7-9|TRBJ2-1|-|-|13
TGTGCCAGCAGATTGGGAGCGCCCAATGAGCAGTTCTTC
CASRLGAPNEQFF
>TRBV5-1|TRBJ2-7|few|TRBD2|16
TGCGCCAGCAGCGTTACTAGCGGGCGTTTGACCTACGAGCAGTACTTC
CASSVTSGRLTYEQYF
>TRBV7-9|TRBJ2-5|-|-|12
TGTGCCAGCACCTGGGGTGGAGAGACCCAGTACTTC
CASTWGGETQYF
>TRBV6-5|TRBJ1-2|-|TRBD1|14
TGTGCCAGCAGTCACCGACAGGGGGAGAAGGACTACACCTTC
CASSHRQGEKDYTF
>TRBV12-3/TRBV12-4|TRBJ2-5|-|-|13
TGTGCCAGCAGTTCGAGAGAGCAAGAGACCCAGTACTTC
CASSSREQETQYF
>TRBV7-6|TRBJ1-2|few|-|14
TGTGCCAGCAGCTTATCCCCTCTGAACTATGGCTACACCTTC
CASSLSPLNYGYTF
>TRBV7-2|TRBJ1-6|few|TRBD1|17
TGTGCCAGCAGCTTATGGATGGGCAGGGGGCGAGAATCACCCCTCCACTTT
CASSLWMGRGRESPLHF
>TRBV6-5|TRBJ2-5|-|-|15
TGTGCCAGCAGTTACTCGACGGGCAGAAAAGAGACCCAGTACTTC
CASSYSTGRKETQYF
>TRBV10-3|TRBJ2-7|many|-|12
TGTGCCATCAGTGAGGAGGGTATAGAGCAGTACTTC
CAISEEGIEQYF
>TRBV27|TRBJ2-3|few|TRBD2|15
TGTGCCAGCGCGGGAGACAACAGTAGCACAGATACGCAGTATTTT
CASAGDNSSTDTQYF
>TRBV2|TRBJ2-3|few|-|12
TGTGCCAGCACTAAGGGGCCAGATACGCAGTATTTT
CASTKGPDTQYF
>TRBV10-3|TRBJ2-7|-|TRBD1|14
TGTGCCATCAGTGACGACAGGGTCAACTACGAGCAGTACTTC
CAISDDRVNYEQYF
>TRBV29-1|TRBJ1-2|-|TRBD1|12
TGCAGCGCGAAAGACAGGGACTATGGCTACACCTTC
CSAKDRDYGYTF
>TRBV20-1|TRBJ2-7|many|-|14
TGCAGTGCTATCTCGGAGCACTTCTCCTACGAGCAGTACTTC
CSAISEHFSYEQYF
>TRBV6-1|TRBJ2-6|-|TRBD1|18
TGTGCCAGCAGTGAAGCGGGACAGAGGACCGCTGGGGCCAACGTCCTGACTTTC
CASSEAGQRTAGANVLTF
>TRBV20-1|TRBJ2-5|-|-|13
TGCAGTCCTCCTAAGGGGGGTTTGGAGACCCAGTACTTC
CSPPKGGLETQYF
>TRBV7-3|TRBJ2-5|few|-|15
TGTGCCAGCAGCTTCGATGACAATTCCCAAGAGACCCAGTACTTC
CASSFDDNSQETQYF
>TRBV6-1|TRBJ2-2|-|TRBD2|15
TGTGCCAGCAGAATAACTAGCGGATACACCGGGGAGCTGTTTTTT
CASRITSGYTGELFF
>TRBV6-5|TRBJ2-3|-|-|14
TGTGCCAGCAGTTACGTCTCGTCAGCAGATACGCAGTATTTT
CASSYVSSADTQYF
>TRBV5-5|TRBJ1-2|few|-|12
TGTGCCAGCCGTTGGGACAACTATGGCTACACCTTC
CASRWDNYGYTF
>TRBV7-2|TRBJ2-1|-|TRBD2|16
TGTGCCAGCAGCTTAGCTCGGGTAGCGGGGCTGGGGGAGCAGTTCTTC
CASSLARVAGLGEQFF
>TRBV20-1|TRBJ2-7|many|-|15
TGCAGTGCTAGAGATTCTGGGCGACTGTCTGGCGAGCAGTACTTC
CSARDSGRLSGEQYF
>TRBV4-1|TRBJ1-1|few|TRBD1|14
TGCGCCAGCAGCCAAGATAGGGACAGGGTAGAAGCTTTCTTT
CASSQDRDRVEAFF
>TRBV20-1|TRBJ2-4|few|-|10
TGCAGTGCTGGCAAAAACATTCAGTACTTC
CSAGKNIQYF
>TRBV20-1|TRBJ2-7|-|-|13
TGCAGTGCTAGTCGGAACCCAACCTACGAGCAGTACTTC
CSASRNPTYEQYF
>TRBV7-2|TRBJ2-3|-|TRBD2|17
TGTGCCAGCAGCTTAGTAGCAGCGGGGGGGCCAAGAGATACGCAGTATTTT
CASSLVAAGGPRDTQYF
>TRBV18|TRBJ2-7|-|TRBD2|16
TGTGCCAGCTCACCATCCGTGGCGGGGGGGACCTACGAGCAGTACTTC
CASSPSVAGGTYEQYF
>TRBV27|TRBJ1-1|few|TRBD1|15
TGTGCCAGCAGTCCTCGCCGGGACAGGCTCCCTGAAGCTTTCTTT
CASSPRRDRLPEAFF
>TRBV20-1|TRBJ2-5|-|TRBD2|16
TGCAGTGGTCCGGGACTAGCGGGACGGTGGGATGAGACCCAGTACTTC
CSGPGLAGRWDETQYF
>TRBV28|TRBJ2-7|-|TRBD1|16
TGTGCCAGCAGTTTATTGAGGACAGGGGGCTCCTACGAGCAGTACTTC
CASSLLRTGGSYEQYF
>TRBV18|TRBJ2-5|many|-|13
TGTGCCAGCTCACCAAACAGGCCGGGGACCCAGTACTTC
CASSPNRPGTQYF
>TRBV15|TRBJ2-2|many|TRBD2|16
TGTGCCACCAGCAGTGATAGCGGGAGGTACACCGGGGAGCTGTTTTTT
CATSSDSGRYTGELFF
>TRBV5-1|TRBJ2-7|few|-|16
TGCGCCAGCAGCTTGTTGTCTCCAGGGGTCAACTACGAGCAGTACTTC
CASSLLSPGVNYEQYF
>TRBV20-1|TRBJ2-2|few|-|13
TGCAGTGCTAGAGGTGCGAACACCGGGGAGCTGTTTTTT
CSARGANTGELFF
>TRBV28|TRBJ2-1|few|-|17
TGTGCCAGCAGTTTATGGGGAGGGGGCAAATCCTACAATGAGCAGTTCTTC
CASSLWGGGKSYNEQFF
>TRBV6-2/TRBV6-3|TRBJ2-2|-|-|14
TGTGCCAGCAGTCTCGCGCGGTCGTTCGGGGAGCTGTTTTTT
CASSLARSFGELFF
>TRBV20-1|TRBJ2-5|many|TRBD2|16
TGCAGTGCTAGAGCGCTCCGTAGCGGGAGGGAAGAGACCCAGTACTTC
CSARALRSGREETQYF
>TRBV28|TRBJ1-4|-|-|14
TGTGCCAGCAGTTCCCCGCCAACTAATGAAAAACTGTTTTTT
CASSSPPTNEKLFF
>TRBV7-9|TRBJ1-1|-|-|14
TGTGCCAGCAGCCAAAATGGGGTGTACACTGAAGCTTTCTTT
CASSQNGVYTEAFF
>TRBV7-2|TRBJ2-7|few|TRBD1|15
TGTGCCAGCAGCTCCATACGACAGGGGGCCTACGAGCAGTACTTC
CASSSIRQGAYEQYF
>TRBV6-2/TRBV6-3|TRBJ2-3|-|-|12
TGTGCCAGCAGGACGGGACTTCTATTCGTTTATTTT
CASRTGLLFVYF
>TRBV6-2/TRBV6-3|TRBJ1-2|few|-|17
TGTGCCAGCAGTTTCGTGGGGAGGACGCCCTCGGGCTATGGCTACACCTTC
CASSFVGRTPSGYGYTF
>TRBV5-1|TRBJ2-3|-|-|16
TGCGCCAGCAGCGTCAATCCGCAGGGCTTATCAGATACGCAGTATTTT
CASSVNPQGLSDTQYF
>TRBV10-3|TRBJ1-6|many|-|15
TGTGCCATCAGTGATTTGGGGTCTCTCGGTTCACCCCTCCACTTT
CAISDLGSLGSPLHF
>TRBV15|TRBJ2-5|-|TRBD2|17
TGTGCCACCAGCAGCCAAAGGACTAGCGGGAGGACTGAGACCCAGTACTTC
CATSSQRTSGRTETQYF
>TRBV27|TRBJ1-2|few|-|15
TGTGCCAGCAGTTTATCGAGCCAATCAGGATATGGCTACACCTTC
CASSLSSQSGYGYTF
>TRBV4-1|TRBJ2-5|few|-|15
TGCGCCAGCAGCCTATCCTGGGGTAGCGATGAGACCCAGTACTTC
CASSLSWGSDETQYF
>TRBV6-2/TRBV6-3|TRBJ2-2|few|TRBD2|13
TGTGCCTGCGAGGACGGGGGGACCGGGGAGCTGTTTTTT
CACEDGGTGELFF
>TRBV29-1|TRBJ1-4|-|TRBD1|13
TGCAGCGTCGGGGACAGGGGGCTCGGAAAACTGTTTTTT
CSVGDRGLGKLFF
>TRBV7-6|TRBJ2-3|-|-|14
TGTGCCAGCAGCTTATCCAGCGACACAGATACGCAGTATTTT
CASSLSSDTDTQYF
>TRBV5-5|TRBJ2-3|-|TRBD2|16
TGTGCCAGCAGCTACTTAGCGGGGGCCTACACAGATACGCAGTATTTT
CASSYLAGAYTDTQYF
>TRBV5-1|TRBJ2-1|-|TRBD2|15
TGCGCCAGCAGCTTGGGACTAGCGGGAGGCCTGGGGCAGTTCTTC
CASSLGLAGGLGQFF
>TRBV20-1|TRBJ1-1|many|TRBD1|14
TGCAGTGCCGGGGAGGGGGCAGGGGGCACTGAAGCTTTCTTT
CSAGEGAGGTEAFF
>TRBV29-1|TRBJ2-5|many|-|11
TGCAGCGTTGTTTTGAGAGAGACCCAGTACTTC
CSVVLRETQYF